The clone carrying this TCR beta chain has at least ten counts. This CDR3 comprises 16 residues. The V and J ends lost 0 bases and 6 bases, in that order; junction bases with no gene match: 10. Per germline, CDR1 SGHRS and CDR2 YFSETQ. TCRdb reprocessed the RT-PCR reads via MiXCR and lists one record per CDR3 protein. The sample has hundreds of thousands of distinct CDR3 sequences, 12% to 15% seen once; the top ten hold 3.6%. This receptor was obtained from a female donor in good health, serving as a healthy control. The chain links TRBV5-1 to TRBJ2-3; 7 nucleotides align to TRBD1. Source material: memory CD4+ T cells from blood. The CDR3 DNA reads TGCGCCAGCAGCTTGGGAGGGACAGCCGACATCGATACGCAGTATTTT. Its protein product is CASSLGGTADIDTQYF.